These 31 T cell receptor beta chains originate from one sample sequenced in a study of T-cell memory formation after mild COVID-19. One entry per CDR3 protein, called by TCRdb with MiXCR from the 5' RACE reads. The sample holds about 200,000 distinct CDR3 sequences, around 8.8% seen once. The sequenced sample consisted of PBMCs or a T cell subset sorted from them (not recorded which). Source of these receptors: a man younger than 30 who had mild COVID-19 (a few samples of this study predate the infection). Cell type and time point are not known.

This clonotype was counted a few times. The rearrangement uses TRBV18 and TRBJ2-1; 8 bases are a match to TRBD1. V gave up 4 bases and J gave up 4 bases; unmatched junction bases: 6. Germline values: CDR1 KGHSH, CDR2 LQKENI. This CDR3 has 15 amino acids. This chain's CDR3 is CASSQNRDRYNEQFF. The CDR3 nucleotides read TGTGCCAGCTCACAAAACCGGGACAGGTACAATGAGCAGTTCTTC.

This clonotype was counted once. The chain recombines TRBV10-3 with TRBJ1-2, with TRBD1 identical over 8 bases. Germline V CDR1 and CDR2: ENHRY, SYGVKD. CDR3 length equals 12 residues. The V gene end was trimmed by 8 bases and the J gene end by 7 bases; junction bases not matched to a gene: 6. The DNA of the CDR3 is TGTGCCATCGGGTCAGGGGGCGGTGGCTACACCTTC. It encodes CAIGSGGGGYTF.

The chain carries TRBV7-2 and TRBJ1-1; D unclear. Per the germline V gene, CDR1 is SGHTA and CDR2 is FQGNSA. V gave up 1 base and J gave up 11 bases, with 11 bases separating them. The length of the CDR3 is 12 residues. CDR3 bases: TGTGCCAGCAGCTTAGATCGGGATTACGCTTTCTTT. Translating it yields CASSLDRDYAFF.

The chain recombines TRBV9 with TRBJ2-6, with D possibly TRBD2 on 5 matching bases. The germline CDR1 and CDR2 sequences are SGDLS and YYNGEE. CDR3 length: 14 amino acids. V was clipped by 8 bases and J by 3 bases, with 12 bases between them. CDR3 sequence reads: CASEPGIGANVLTF. The CDR3 region has the DNA TGTGCCAGTGAGCCGGGGATTGGGGCCAACGTCCTGACTTTC.

The chain combines TRBV4-1 with TRBJ1-4; D is possibly TRBD1 (5 bases). Deletions cut 1 base from V and 7 bases from J, with 10 bases between. CDR3 length: 14 amino acids. Germline assignment: CDR1 MGHRA and CDR2 YSYEKL. This CDR3 is CASSQGQWAEKLFF. The CDR3 coding sequence is TGCGCCAGCAGCCAAGGACAGTGGGCTGAAAAACTGTTTTTT.

This clonotype was seen more than once but under ten times. This chain connects TRBV3-2 to TRBJ2-7; the table calls TRBD1, which could not be checked here. TRBV3-2 is a pseudogene segment. This CDR3 region has 13 residues. The CDR3 sequence is CASSHPDSREQYV. CDR3 bases: TGTGCCAGCAGCCACCCCGACAGTCGCGAGCAGTACGTC.

In its sample, this clonotype was seen a few times. The chain couples TRBV10-3 to TRBJ2-7; unclear D gene. CDR1 is ENHRY, CDR2 SYGVKD, per germline. Trimming pared 11 bases from V and 5 bases from J, leaving 7 bases between. This CDR3 contains 9 residues. Here the CDR3 reads CALDNEQYV. CDR3 nucleotide sequence: TGTGCCCTAGACAACGAGCAGTACGTC.

In its sample, this clonotype was seen many times. This chain joins TRBV24-1 and TRBJ1-4, with D perhaps TRBD1 (5 bases). From germline, CDR1 is KGHDR and CDR2 SFDVKD. The CDR3 has 14 residues. Trimming shortened V by 7 bases and J by 3 bases, and 11 bases separated the two germline ends. The CDR3 nucleotides are TGTGCCACCAGCGAGGCGGGGCCTAATGAAAAACTGTTTTTT. Its protein product is CATSEAGPNEKLFF.

The chain is built from TRBV9 and TRBJ1-4, with D perhaps matching TRBD1 (5 bases). V lost 3 bases and J lost 8, with 20 bases in between. The CDR3 has 16 amino acids. Germline loops: CDR1 SGDLS, CDR2 YYNGEE. CDR3: CASSEKMGRSNEKLFF. The CDR3 DNA is TGTGCCAGCAGCGAAAAGATGGGACGAAGTAACGAAAAACTGTTTTTT.

The gene calls are TRBV25-1 and TRBJ2-1; D is unresolved. The CDR3 sequence is 14 residues long. The V gene's germline CDR1 is MGHDK and CDR2 SYGVNS. V was shortened by 5 bases and J by 3 bases, with 11 bases between the two germline ends. The CDR3 bases are TGTGCCAGCAGTCAGTCCGACTTCTACAATGAGCAGTTCTTC. Its protein is CASSQSDFYNEQFF.

This chain connects TRBV4-2 to TRBJ2-3, with 7 nucleotides matching TRBD1. CDR3 length: 15 residues. V dropped 4 bases and J dropped 5; count of bases not matched to a gene: 9. CDR1 and CDR2 from the germline V gene are LGHNA and YNFKEQ. The CDR3 sequence is CASSRTGESGDTQYF. Here the CDR3 DNA reads TGTGCCAGCAGCCGCACAGGGGAGAGTGGAGATACGCAGTATTTT.

The chain employs TRBV18 and TRBJ1-2; the D gene is possibly TRBD1 (5 bases). Looked up from germline, CDR1 is KGHSH and CDR2 is LQKENI. The CDR3 has 16 residues. V gave up 2 bases and J gave up 6 bases, with 19 bases separating them. The CDR3 bases are TGTGCCAGCTCACCAGAAATGGCAGGCCGAGGGGATGGCTACACCTTC. Translation gives CASSPEMAGRGDGYTF. The variable domain in full, with the rest retrieved from reference TRBV18 and TRBJ1-2, is NAGVMQNPRHLVRRRGQEARLRCSPMKGHSHVYWYRQLPEEGLKFMVYLQKENIIDESGMPKERFSAEFPKEGPSILRIQQVVRGDSAAYFCASSPEMAGRGDGYTFGSGTRLTVV.

There are a few counts of this clonotype. V usage is TRBV4-3 and J usage is TRBJ2-3; 8 bases are shared with TRBD2. The CDR3 runs 15 residues. Looked up from germline, CDR1 is LGHNA and CDR2 is YSLEER. V lost 3 bases, J lost 4 bases, and 6 bases stayed unmatched. CDR3 nucleotides: TGCGCCAGCAGCCACTCCGGGACTAGACCAGATACGCAGTATTTT. This encodes CASSHSGTRPDTQYF.

This clonotype appeared many times. This chain uses TRBV6-5 with TRBJ2-3; D is unresolved. The V and J ends lost 2 bases and 3 bases respectively, with 9 bases between them. This CDR3 spans 14 amino acids. Per germline, CDR1 MNHEY and CDR2 SVGAGI. The CDR3 DNA follows: TGTGCCAGCAGTTACCAACTTAGAACAGATACGCAGTATTTT. Protein product: CASSYQLRTDTQYF.

Only a few counts were recorded for this clonotype. The rearrangement links TRBV7-2 to TRBJ2-3; D assignment may be TRBD1 or TRBD2 (5 bases each). The CDR3 loop spans 15 amino acids. Germline V gene lookup returns CDR1 SGHTA and CDR2 FQGNSA. Trimming pared 5 bases from V and 0 bases from J, leaving 12 bases between. DNA for the CDR3: TGTGCCAGCAGCCGTTCCCGGGACAGCACAGATACGCAGTATTTT. Translated, it gives CASSRSRDSTDTQYF.

The V and J genes are TRBV5-1 and TRBJ2-5; D possibly corresponds to TRBD2 (6 bases). Germline V lookup: CDR1 SGHRS, CDR2 YFSETQ. The CDR3 spans 15 residues. V was clipped by 6 bases and J by 0 bases, with 15 bases between them. CDR3 residues: CASTLPGVYQETQYF. In DNA form, the CDR3 reads TGCGCCAGCACCCTACCGGGGGTGTACCAAGAGACCCAGTACTTC.

V is TRBV7-2 and J is TRBJ2-2; D possibly uses TRBD1 or TRBD2 (6 bases each). V lost 2 bases and J 2 bases, leaving 12 bases between the germline ends. This CDR3 is 16 amino acids long. Per germline, CDR1 SGHTA and CDR2 FQGNSA. The CDR3 here is CASSLSWGANTGELFF. DNA of the CDR3: TGTGCCAGCAGCTTAAGTTGGGGGGCTAACACCGGGGAGCTGTTTTTT. Full variable domain (outside the CDR3, taken from reference TRBV7-2 and TRBJ2-2): GAGVSQSPSNKVTEKGKDVELRCDPISGHTALYWYRQSLGQGLEFLIYFQGNSAPDKSGLPSDRFSAERTGGSVSTLTIQRTQQEDSAVYLCASSLSWGANTGELFFGEGSRLTVL.

The V gene is TRBV7-9, the J gene TRBJ2-1; D is ambiguous. V was clipped by 5 bases and J by 8 bases, with 16 bases between them. The CDR3 length is 14 residues. Germline CDR1 is SEHNR and CDR2 is FQNEAQ (reference sequence). This chain's CDR3 is CASSPSGLHDEQFF. The CDR3 bases are TGTGCCAGCAGCCCCTCCGGGTTGCACGATGAGCAGTTCTTC. Full variable domain (remainder filled in from reference TRBV7-9 and TRBJ2-1): DTGVSQNPRHKITKRGQNVTFRCDPISEHNRLYWYRQTLGQGPEFLTYFQNEAQLEKSRLLSDRFSAERPKGSFSTLEIQRTEQGDSAMYLCASSPSGLHDEQFFGPGTRLTVL.

The table lists this clonotype with a few counts. This chain links TRBV5-1 with TRBJ2-1; 8 bases line up with TRBD2. The CDR3 contains 13 residues. The ends lost 4 bases at V and 9 bases at J; junction bases unmatched: 6. Per germline, CDR1 SGHRS and CDR2 YFSETQ. The CDR3 DNA is TGCGCCAGCAGCCCCCGGGAGGGTGGTGAGCAGTTCTTC. This sequence encodes CASSPREGGEQFF.

This clonotype has a count of ten or more. This rearrangement joins TRBV7-2 to TRBJ1-4; no clear D. The V end was cut by 5 bases, the J end by 0 bases, with 13 bases between. The CDR3 runs 16 residues. Per the germline V gene, CDR1 is SGHTA and CDR2 is FQGNSA. The CDR3 region is CASSPRPYATNEKLFF. In DNA, the CDR3 is TGTGCCAGCAGCCCCCGGCCGTACGCAACTAATGAAAAACTGTTTTTT.

This clonotype was observed a few times. V and J are TRBV29-1 and TRBJ2-7; 8 bases align to TRBD1. The CDR3 has 12 residues. V shed 4 bases, J shed 2 bases, and the junction held 1 base outside the gene matches. The germline V gene encodes CDR1 SQVTM and CDR2 ANQGSEA. The chain's CDR3 is CSVVQGAYEQYF. The CDR3 DNA follows: TGCAGCGTTGTACAGGGGGCCTACGAGCAGTACTTC.

This clonotype was detected only a few times. The J gene is TRBJ1-5, the V gene TRBV7-2, with 10 positions matching TRBD1. This CDR3 contains 14 residues. Looked up from germline, CDR1 is SGHTA and CDR2 is FQGNSA. After removal of 3 bases from V and 7 bases from J, the junction contained 3 bases not matched to a gene. The CDR3 is CASSFDRGHQPQHF. CDR3 DNA: TGTGCCAGCAGCTTTGACAGGGGGCACCAGCCCCAGCATTTT.

This chain links TRBV6-1 with TRBJ2-1, with 12 nucleotides matching TRBD1. V lost 2 bases, J lost 9 bases, and 14 bases stayed unmatched. The CDR3 consists of 18 residues. The germline V gene encodes CDR1 MNHNS and CDR2 SASEGT. The CDR3 sequence: CASSESLRWDRGRGEQFF. CDR3 in DNA: TGTGCCAGCAGTGAAAGTCTTAGGTGGGACAGGGGGCGGGGTGAGCAGTTCTTC.

The J gene is TRBJ2-7, the V gene TRBV18, with D perhaps TRBD1 (5 bases). Germline V gene sequence: CDR1 KGHSH, CDR2 LQKENI. The CDR3 has 14 residues. Trimming removed 6 bases at V and 0 bases at J, with 12 bases between. CDR3 DNA sequence: TGTGCCAGCTCTTTCCGGCAGGGCTCCTACGAGCAGTACGTC. The encoded protein is CASSFRQGSYEQYV.

This clonotype was observed a handful of times. Here the CDR3 reads CASSQGTATNYGYTF. The CDR3 DNA is TGCGCCAGCAGCCAGGGGACAGCGACTAACTATGGCTACACCTTC. The chain is built from TRBV4-1 and TRBJ1-2, with 7 bases fitting TRBD1. Germline V gives CDR1 MGHRA, CDR2 YSYEKL. The V and J ends lost 3 bases and 0 bases, in that order; junction bases with no gene match: 4. This CDR3 is 15 amino acids long.

This clonotype was detected only a few times. V gene TRBV12-3 or TRBV12-4 combines with J gene TRBJ2-7; 7 nucleotides line up with TRBD1. The CDR3 runs 14 residues. Germline trimming cut 4 bases from V and 3 bases from J; bases unmatched to any gene: 6. CDR3 in amino acids: CASSSLDRRYEQYF. The DNA of the CDR3 is TGTGCCAGCAGTTCACTGGACAGGCGCTACGAGCAGTACTTC.

The chain employs TRBV11-1 and TRBJ2-1; 8 bases are shared with TRBD2. The CDR3 is made up of 15 amino acids. The V segment lost 4 bases and the J segment 6 bases; nucleotides outside the gene matches: 8. Germline V gene sequence: CDR1 SGHAT, CDR2 FQDESV (reference sequence). CDR3 loop: CASSSRPSGGNEQFF. CDR3 coding DNA: TGTGCCAGCAGCTCGCGCCCCAGCGGGGGCAATGAGCAGTTCTTC.

At least ten counts were recorded for this clonotype. J is TRBJ1-5 and V is TRBV6-5, with D perhaps matching TRBD1 (6 bases). This CDR3 comprises 14 residues. V lost 2 bases, J lost 7 bases, and 12 bases lay in between. Germline V gene lookup returns CDR1 MNHEY and CDR2 SVGAGI. The CDR3 loop is CASSYGQGRQPQHF. For the CDR3, the DNA is TGTGCCAGCAGTTACGGGCAGGGGCGGCAGCCCCAGCATTTT.

This clonotype turned up a few times. The chain joins TRBV5-4 to TRBJ2-3; tentatively, D is TRBD2 (5 bases). Trimming left V 10 bases short and J 2 bases short, with 17 bases between. Germline CDR1 is SGHNT and CDR2 is YYREEE (reference sequence). This CDR3 comprises 14 residues. The CDR3 nucleotides are TGTGCCTGGCGTAGCGCGGACGACACAGATACGCAGTATTTT. Protein: CAWRSADDTDTQYF. Together with reference TRBV5-4 and TRBJ2-3, the CDR3 gives the full variable domain: ETGVTQSPTHLIKTRGQQVTLRCSSQSGHNTVSWYQQALGQGPQFIFQYYREEENGRGNFPPRFSGLQFPNYSSELNVNALELDDSALYLCAWRSADDTDTQYFGPGTRLTVL.

The chain joins TRBV7-2 to TRBJ2-5; 15 bases align to TRBD2. CDR3 length: 17 residues. Germline lookup yields CDR1 SGHTA and CDR2 FQGNSA. Trimming at V came to 4 bases and at J to 4 bases, leaving 7 bases not matched to a gene. CDR3 amino acids: CASSSGTSGGRGETQYF. CDR3 nucleotide sequence: TGTGCCAGCAGCTCCGGGACTAGCGGGGGGCGGGGAGAGACCCAGTACTTC.

This chain connects TRBV6-1 to TRBJ2-1; D is unclear. Deletions cut 4 bases from V and 4 bases from J, with 17 bases between. Germline-derived CDR1 and CDR2 are MNHNS and SASEGT. CDR3 length: 16 residues. This CDR3 is CASSVPRLDRYNEQFF. CDR3 DNA sequence: TGTGCCAGCAGTGTCCCCCGACTGGATCGTTACAATGAGCAGTTCTTC.